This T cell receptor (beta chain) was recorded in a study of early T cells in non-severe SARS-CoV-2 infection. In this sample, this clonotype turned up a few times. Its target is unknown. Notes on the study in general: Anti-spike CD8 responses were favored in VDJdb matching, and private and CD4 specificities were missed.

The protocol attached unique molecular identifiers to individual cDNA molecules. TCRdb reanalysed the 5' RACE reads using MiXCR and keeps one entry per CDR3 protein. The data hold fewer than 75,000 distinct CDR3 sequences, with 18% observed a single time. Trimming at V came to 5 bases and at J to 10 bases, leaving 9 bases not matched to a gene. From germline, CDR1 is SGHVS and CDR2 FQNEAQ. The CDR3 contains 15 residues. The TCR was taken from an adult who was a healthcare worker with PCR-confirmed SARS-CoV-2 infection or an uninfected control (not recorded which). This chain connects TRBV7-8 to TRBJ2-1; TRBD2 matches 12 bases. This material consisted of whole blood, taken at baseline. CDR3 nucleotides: TGTGCCAGCAGCACATCTAGCGGGGGGGCGTTCGAGCAGTTCTTC. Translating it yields CASSTSSGGAFEQFF.